The 8 T cell receptor beta chains below all came from one sample that was sequenced in a study of blood T cell repertoires in COVID-19. The repertoire was sequenced with immunoSEQ multiplex PCR; TCRdb's copy has only in-frame clones and lacks some. The table records under 55,000 clones, 87% of them present only once. The source material was peripheral blood. These receptors were collected from an elderly woman with active COVID-19.

This sequence joins TRBV6-1 and TRBJ2-3, with 7 bases identical to TRBD2. Germline V gives CDR1 MNHNS, CDR2 SASEGT. This CDR3 region has 20 residues. Germline trimming cut 2 bases from V and 2 bases from J; bases unmatched to any gene: 19. CDR3 sequence (DNA): TGTGCCAGCAGTGAAAGGTCCTACATAAGGGCTAGCGGCTACACAGATACGCAGTATTTT. This translates into CASSERSYIRASGYTDTQYF.

This clone was counted once. This sequence joins TRBV6-1 and TRBJ2-7, with 8 bases identical to TRBD1. Germline V gene sequence: CDR1 MNHNS, CDR2 SASEGT. The CDR3 is 17 amino acids. V trimming: 3 bases; J trimming: 0 bases; junction bases outside the gene matches: 10. The CDR3 reads CASSDRHLGQGSYEQYF. In nucleotides, the CDR3 is TGTGCCAGCAGTGATAGACACCTTGGACAGGGCTCCTACGAGCAGTACTTC.

The chain uses TRBV27 and TRBJ1-2, with D possibly being TRBD1 (5 bases). Trimming stripped 7 bases from V and 3 bases from J, with 12 bases between. The CDR3 totals 13 residues. Germline V gene sequence: CDR1 MNHEY, CDR2 SMNVEV (reference sequence). CDR3 DNA sequence: TGTGCCAGCAAAGGGGCAGGGTACTATGGCTACACCTTC. Translating it yields CASKGAGYYGYTF.

V and J are TRBV2 and TRBJ2-2; 10 nucleotides align to TRBD1. V shed 6 bases, J shed 7 bases, and the junction held 5 bases outside the gene matches. This CDR3 region has 14 residues. Germline assignment: CDR1 SNHLY and CDR2 FYNNEI. The CDR3 region has the DNA TGTGCCAGCAGCTTGACAGGGGGCTTCGGGGAGCTGTTTTTT. This encodes CASSLTGGFGELFF.

The chain combines TRBV24-1 with TRBJ1-1; TRBD1 agrees at 8 bases. This CDR3 spans 18 amino acids. The V gene end was trimmed by 2 bases and the J gene end by 1 base; junction bases not matched to a gene: 11. Germline V gene data show CDR1 as KGHDR and CDR2 as SFDVKD. The CDR3 protein is CATSDSTHTGGENTEAFF. In DNA form, the CDR3 reads TGTGCCACCAGTGATTCGACTCACACAGGGGGTGAGAACACTGAAGCTTTCTTT.

CDR3 sequence: CASSTYNVHEQFF. DNA for the CDR3: TGTGCCAGCAGCACCTATAACGTACATGAGCAGTTCTTC. The chain joins TRBV7-2 to TRBJ2-1; D is unresolved. Trimming removed 5 bases at V and 8 bases at J, with 13 bases between. The CDR3 extends over 13 amino acids. Germline CDR1 SGHTA, CDR2 FQGNSA.

This rearrangement joins TRBV18 to TRBJ2-3, with 12 positions matching TRBD2. After removal of 3 bases from V and 2 bases from J, the junction contained 6 bases not matched to a gene. Germline loops: CDR1 KGHSH, CDR2 LQKENI. The CDR3 runs 17 residues. CDR3 in DNA: TGTGCCAGCTCACCCCGGGCTAGCGGGGGGGCCACAGATACGCAGTATTTT. Translation gives CASSPRASGGATDTQYF.

The CDR3 here is CASKEGSSYNSPLHF. For the CDR3, the DNA is TGTGCCAGCAAGGAGGGAAGCTCCTATAATTCACCCCTCCACTTT. The V and J genes are TRBV28 and TRBJ1-6; D uncertain. V was pared by 7 bases and J by 0 bases, with 10 bases between. This CDR3 contains 15 residues. Germline V CDR1 and CDR2: MDHEN, SYDVKM.